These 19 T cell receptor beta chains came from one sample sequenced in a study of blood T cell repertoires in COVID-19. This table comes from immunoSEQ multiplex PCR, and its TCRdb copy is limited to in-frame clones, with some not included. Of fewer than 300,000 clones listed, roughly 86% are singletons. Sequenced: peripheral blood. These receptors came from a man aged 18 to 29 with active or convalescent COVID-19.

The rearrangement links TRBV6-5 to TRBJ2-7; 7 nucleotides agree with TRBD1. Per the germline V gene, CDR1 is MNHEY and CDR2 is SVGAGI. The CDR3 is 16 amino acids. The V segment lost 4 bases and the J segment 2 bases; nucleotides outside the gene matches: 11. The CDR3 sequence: CASSLNQGEQTYEQYF. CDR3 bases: TGTGCCAGCAGTTTGAACCAGGGGGAACAAACCTACGAGCAGTACTTC.

The CDR3 loop is CASTPSGQETQYF. CDR3 DNA: TGTGCCAGCACCCCGAGCGGCCAAGAGACCCAGTACTTC. The V and J genes are TRBV2 and TRBJ2-5, with a weak D call TRBD2 (5 bases). V gave up 7 bases and J gave up 1 base, with 10 bases separating them. Germline V gene sequence: CDR1 SNHLY, CDR2 FYNNEI. The CDR3 has 13 amino acids.

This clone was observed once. The DNA of the CDR3 is TGCGCCAGCAGCGAAACAACAGGGGGCGCATTCTATGGCTACACCTTC. Translated, it gives CASSETTGGAFYGYTF. The V and J genes are TRBV4-1 and TRBJ1-2; TRBD1 agrees at 9 bases. The trim removed 5 bases at V and 4 bases at J, leaving 11 bases unmatched. This CDR3 region has 16 residues. Germline-derived CDR1 and CDR2 are MGHRA and YSYEKL.

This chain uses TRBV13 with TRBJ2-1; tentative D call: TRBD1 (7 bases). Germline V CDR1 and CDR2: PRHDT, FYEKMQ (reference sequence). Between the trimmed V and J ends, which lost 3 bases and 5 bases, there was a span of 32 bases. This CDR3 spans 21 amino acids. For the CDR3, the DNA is TGTGCCAGCAGCTTCTGGCTGGGTCTCGGGGGACAGAATCTTCTAAACAATGAGCAGTTCTTC. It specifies CASSFWLGLGGQNLLNNEQFF.

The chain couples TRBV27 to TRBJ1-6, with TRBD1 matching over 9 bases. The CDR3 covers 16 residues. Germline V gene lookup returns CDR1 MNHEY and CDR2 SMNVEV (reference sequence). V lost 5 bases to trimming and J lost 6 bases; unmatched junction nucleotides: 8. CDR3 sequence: CASSLDRGVGNSPLHF. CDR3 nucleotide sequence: TGTGCCAGCAGTCTGGACAGGGGAGTCGGTAATTCACCCCTCCACTTT.

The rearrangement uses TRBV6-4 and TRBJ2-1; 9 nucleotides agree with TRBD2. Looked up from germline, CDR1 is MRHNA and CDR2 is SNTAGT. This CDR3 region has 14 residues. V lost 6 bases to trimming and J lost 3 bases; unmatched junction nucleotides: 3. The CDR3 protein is CASSERGDYNEQFF. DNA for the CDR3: TGTGCCAGCAGCGAGCGGGGGGACTACAATGAGCAGTTCTTC.

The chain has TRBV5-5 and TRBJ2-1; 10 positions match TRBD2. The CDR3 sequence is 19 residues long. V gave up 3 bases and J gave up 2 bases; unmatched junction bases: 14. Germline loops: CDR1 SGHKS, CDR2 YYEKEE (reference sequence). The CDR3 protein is CASSSPPGSGGLTYNEQFF. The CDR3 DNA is TGTGCCAGCAGCTCCCCCCCTGGTAGCGGGGGGCTGACCTACAATGAGCAGTTCTTC.

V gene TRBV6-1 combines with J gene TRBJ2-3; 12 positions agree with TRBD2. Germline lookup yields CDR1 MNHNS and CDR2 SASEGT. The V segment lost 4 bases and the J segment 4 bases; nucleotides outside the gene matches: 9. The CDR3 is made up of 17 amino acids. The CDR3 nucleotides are TGTGCCAGCAGTGCGCGAAAGACTAGCGGGGGCGCAGATACGCAGTATTTT. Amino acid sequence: CASSARKTSGGADTQYF.

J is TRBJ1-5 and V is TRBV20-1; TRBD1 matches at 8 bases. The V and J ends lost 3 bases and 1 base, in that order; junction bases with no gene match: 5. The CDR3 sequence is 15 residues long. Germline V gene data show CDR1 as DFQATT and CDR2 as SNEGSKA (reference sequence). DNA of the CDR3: TGCAGTGCTAGTTCAGGGGGCGAGAGCAATCAGCCCCAGCATTTT. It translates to CSASSGGESNQPQHF.

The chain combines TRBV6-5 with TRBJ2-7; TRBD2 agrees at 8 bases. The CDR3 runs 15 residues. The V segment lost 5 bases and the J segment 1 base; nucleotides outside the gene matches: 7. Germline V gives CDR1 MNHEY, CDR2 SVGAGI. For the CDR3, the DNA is TGTGCCAGCAGTCCATGGCGGGGGGCTTCCTACGAGCAGTACTTC. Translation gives CASSPWRGASYEQYF.

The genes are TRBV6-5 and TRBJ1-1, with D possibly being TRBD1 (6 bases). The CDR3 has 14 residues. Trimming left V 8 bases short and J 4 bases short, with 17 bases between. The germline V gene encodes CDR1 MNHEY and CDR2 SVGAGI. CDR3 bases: TGTGCCAGCTCCTTGGGGGGGCTGAGCACTGAAGCTTTCTTT. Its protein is CASSLGGLSTEAFF.

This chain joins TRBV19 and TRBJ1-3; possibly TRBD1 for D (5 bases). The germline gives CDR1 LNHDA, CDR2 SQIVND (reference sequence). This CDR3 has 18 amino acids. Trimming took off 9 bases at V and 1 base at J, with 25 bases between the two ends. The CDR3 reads CASRRVWGDAMSGNTIYF. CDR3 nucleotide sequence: TGTGCCAGCAGAAGAGTATGGGGGGACGCCATGTCTGGAAACACCATATATTTT.

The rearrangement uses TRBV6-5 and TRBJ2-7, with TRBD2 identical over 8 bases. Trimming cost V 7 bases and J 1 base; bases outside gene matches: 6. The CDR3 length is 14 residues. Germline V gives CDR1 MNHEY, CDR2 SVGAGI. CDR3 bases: TGTGCCAGCACACCCGGGGGGGGATCCTACGAGCAGTACTTC. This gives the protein CASTPGGGSYEQYF.

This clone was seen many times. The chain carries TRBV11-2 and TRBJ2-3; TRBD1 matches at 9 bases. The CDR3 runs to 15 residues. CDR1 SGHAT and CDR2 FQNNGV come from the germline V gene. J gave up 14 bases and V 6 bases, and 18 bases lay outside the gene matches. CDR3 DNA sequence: TGTGCCAGCAGTTTTAACCCAACCCGGGACAGGGACTGGTATTTT. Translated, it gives CASSFNPTRDRDWYF.

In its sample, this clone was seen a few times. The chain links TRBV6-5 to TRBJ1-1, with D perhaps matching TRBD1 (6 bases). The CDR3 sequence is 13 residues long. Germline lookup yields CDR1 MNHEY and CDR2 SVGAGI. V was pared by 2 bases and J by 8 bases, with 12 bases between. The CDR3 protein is CASSYGEGGEAFF. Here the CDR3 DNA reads TGTGCCAGCAGTTACGGGGAGGGGGGGGAAGCTTTCTTT.

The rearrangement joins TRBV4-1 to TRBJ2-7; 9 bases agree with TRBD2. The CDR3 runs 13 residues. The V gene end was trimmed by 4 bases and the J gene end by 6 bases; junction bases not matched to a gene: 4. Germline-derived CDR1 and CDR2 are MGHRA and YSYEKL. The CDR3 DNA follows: TGCGCCAGCAGCCGCGGGAGGGTGGGCGAGCAGTACTTC. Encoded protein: CASSRGRVGEQYF.

CDR3 region: CASSERDSNQPQHF. CDR3 nucleotide sequence: TGTGCCAGCAGTGAACGGGATAGCAATCAGCCCCAGCATTTT. The chain has TRBV6-1 and TRBJ1-5; D call uncertain. Per the germline V gene, CDR1 is MNHNS and CDR2 is SASEGT. The CDR3 runs to 14 residues. V lost 2 bases and J lost 0, with 5 bases in between.

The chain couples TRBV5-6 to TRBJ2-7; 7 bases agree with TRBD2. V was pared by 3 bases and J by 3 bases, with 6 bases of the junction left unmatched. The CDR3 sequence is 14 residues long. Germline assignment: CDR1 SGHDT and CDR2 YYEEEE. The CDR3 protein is CASSWEGPSYEQYF. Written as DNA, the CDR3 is TGTGCCAGCAGCTGGGAGGGACCGAGCTACGAGCAGTACTTC.

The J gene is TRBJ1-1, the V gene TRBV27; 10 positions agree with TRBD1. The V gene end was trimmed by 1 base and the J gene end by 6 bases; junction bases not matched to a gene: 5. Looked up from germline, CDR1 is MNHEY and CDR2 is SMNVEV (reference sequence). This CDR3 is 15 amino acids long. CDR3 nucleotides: TGTGCCAGCAGTTTATTAGGGACAGGGGAGGCTGAAGCTTTCTTT. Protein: CASSLLGTGEAEAFF.